Following are 8 T cell receptor beta chains from one sample sequenced in a study of cytomegalovirus exposure and HLA in healthy donors. The PCR used 60 Vbeta and 13 Jbeta primers. Assay used: immunoSEQ multiplex PCR; TCRdb lists only in-frame clones, some missing. Here the sample table reports fewer than 150,000 clones. Sequencing used PBMCs. The receptors derive from a man aged 35 to 55 in good health and CMV-seronegative.

J is TRBJ2-7 and V is TRBV28, with D tentatively TRBD1 (5 bases). This CDR3 comprises 18 residues. V was trimmed by 3 bases and J by 1 base, leaving 22 bases between them. Germline-derived CDR1 and CDR2 are MDHEN and SYDVKM. Here the CDR3 reads CASSLADISNPYSYEQYF. In DNA form, the CDR3 reads TGTGCCAGCAGTTTGGCGGACATAAGTAACCCATATTCCTACGAGCAGTACTTC.

CDR3 DNA: TGTGCCAGCAGCTTACGAGCGGGGGGGCCTTGGCAAGAGACCCAGTACTTC. Amino acid sequence: CASSLRAGGPWQETQYF. The chain is built from TRBV7-3 and TRBJ2-5; 10 nucleotides align to TRBD2. The CDR3 runs 17 residues. The V segment lost 2 bases and the J segment 2 bases; nucleotides outside the gene matches: 8. From germline, CDR1 is SGHTA and CDR2 FQGTGA.

The chain uses TRBV11-2 and TRBJ2-1; perhaps TRBD2 as D (5 bases). This CDR3 is built from 14 residues. From germline, CDR1 is SGHAT and CDR2 FQNNGV. The ends were cut back, 1 base at V and 4 bases at J, with 8 bases in the middle. CDR3 nucleotides: TGTGCCAGCAGCTTAGGCAGCGGATACAATGAGCAGTTCTTC. Residues: CASSLGSGYNEQFF.

V gene TRBV18 combines with J gene TRBJ1-2, with D possibly being TRBD1 (6 bases). The CDR3 has 17 residues. V was trimmed by 6 bases and J by 2 bases, leaving 22 bases between them. CDR1 and CDR2 (germline): KGHSH, LQKENI. The CDR3 nucleotides are TGTGCCAGCTCCATCTTCCAGGGGAATGAGGGCAACTATGGCTACACCTTC. Amino acid sequence: CASSIFQGNEGNYGYTF.

V and J are TRBV9 and TRBJ1-2; D perhaps matches TRBD1 (5 bases). Germline values: CDR1 SGDLS, CDR2 YYNGEE. This CDR3 contains 14 residues. V lost 3 bases and J lost 5, with 14 bases in between. CDR3 region: CASSAPSGKYGYTF. CDR3 coding DNA: TGTGCCAGCAGCGCTCCCTCAGGGAAATATGGCTACACCTTC.

The chain links TRBV5-4 to TRBJ2-1; TRBD1 agrees at 9 bases. This CDR3 region has 15 residues. CDR1 is SGHNT and CDR2 is YYREEE in the germline V gene (reference sequence). V lost 4 bases, J lost 5 bases, and 7 bases stayed unmatched. CDR3 sequence reads: CASSDGTGLNNEQFF. Here the CDR3 DNA reads TGTGCCAGCAGCGACGGGACAGGGCTCAACAATGAGCAGTTCTTC.

The chain links TRBV28 to TRBJ2-7, with D possibly TRBD2 on 6 matching bases. CDR3 length equals 17 residues. With 4 bases removed from V and 3 bases from J, the gap between germline ends came to 22 bases. Germline V gene data show CDR1 as MDHEN and CDR2 as SYDVKM. This chain's CDR3 is CASSWGVKVSTLYEQYF. CDR3 nucleotides: TGTGCCAGCAGTTGGGGGGTAAAGGTCAGCACCCTCTACGAGCAGTACTTC.

The gene calls are TRBV29-1 and TRBJ2-5; TRBD2 might be the D (5 bases). V lost 6 bases, J lost 2 bases, and 16 bases lay in between. This CDR3 is built from 14 residues. Germline CDR1 is SQVTM and CDR2 is ANQGSEA. CDR3 nucleotides: TGCAGCGTACTCGCGGCGTGGACTCAAGAGACCCAGTACTTC. Translation gives CSVLAAWTQETQYF.